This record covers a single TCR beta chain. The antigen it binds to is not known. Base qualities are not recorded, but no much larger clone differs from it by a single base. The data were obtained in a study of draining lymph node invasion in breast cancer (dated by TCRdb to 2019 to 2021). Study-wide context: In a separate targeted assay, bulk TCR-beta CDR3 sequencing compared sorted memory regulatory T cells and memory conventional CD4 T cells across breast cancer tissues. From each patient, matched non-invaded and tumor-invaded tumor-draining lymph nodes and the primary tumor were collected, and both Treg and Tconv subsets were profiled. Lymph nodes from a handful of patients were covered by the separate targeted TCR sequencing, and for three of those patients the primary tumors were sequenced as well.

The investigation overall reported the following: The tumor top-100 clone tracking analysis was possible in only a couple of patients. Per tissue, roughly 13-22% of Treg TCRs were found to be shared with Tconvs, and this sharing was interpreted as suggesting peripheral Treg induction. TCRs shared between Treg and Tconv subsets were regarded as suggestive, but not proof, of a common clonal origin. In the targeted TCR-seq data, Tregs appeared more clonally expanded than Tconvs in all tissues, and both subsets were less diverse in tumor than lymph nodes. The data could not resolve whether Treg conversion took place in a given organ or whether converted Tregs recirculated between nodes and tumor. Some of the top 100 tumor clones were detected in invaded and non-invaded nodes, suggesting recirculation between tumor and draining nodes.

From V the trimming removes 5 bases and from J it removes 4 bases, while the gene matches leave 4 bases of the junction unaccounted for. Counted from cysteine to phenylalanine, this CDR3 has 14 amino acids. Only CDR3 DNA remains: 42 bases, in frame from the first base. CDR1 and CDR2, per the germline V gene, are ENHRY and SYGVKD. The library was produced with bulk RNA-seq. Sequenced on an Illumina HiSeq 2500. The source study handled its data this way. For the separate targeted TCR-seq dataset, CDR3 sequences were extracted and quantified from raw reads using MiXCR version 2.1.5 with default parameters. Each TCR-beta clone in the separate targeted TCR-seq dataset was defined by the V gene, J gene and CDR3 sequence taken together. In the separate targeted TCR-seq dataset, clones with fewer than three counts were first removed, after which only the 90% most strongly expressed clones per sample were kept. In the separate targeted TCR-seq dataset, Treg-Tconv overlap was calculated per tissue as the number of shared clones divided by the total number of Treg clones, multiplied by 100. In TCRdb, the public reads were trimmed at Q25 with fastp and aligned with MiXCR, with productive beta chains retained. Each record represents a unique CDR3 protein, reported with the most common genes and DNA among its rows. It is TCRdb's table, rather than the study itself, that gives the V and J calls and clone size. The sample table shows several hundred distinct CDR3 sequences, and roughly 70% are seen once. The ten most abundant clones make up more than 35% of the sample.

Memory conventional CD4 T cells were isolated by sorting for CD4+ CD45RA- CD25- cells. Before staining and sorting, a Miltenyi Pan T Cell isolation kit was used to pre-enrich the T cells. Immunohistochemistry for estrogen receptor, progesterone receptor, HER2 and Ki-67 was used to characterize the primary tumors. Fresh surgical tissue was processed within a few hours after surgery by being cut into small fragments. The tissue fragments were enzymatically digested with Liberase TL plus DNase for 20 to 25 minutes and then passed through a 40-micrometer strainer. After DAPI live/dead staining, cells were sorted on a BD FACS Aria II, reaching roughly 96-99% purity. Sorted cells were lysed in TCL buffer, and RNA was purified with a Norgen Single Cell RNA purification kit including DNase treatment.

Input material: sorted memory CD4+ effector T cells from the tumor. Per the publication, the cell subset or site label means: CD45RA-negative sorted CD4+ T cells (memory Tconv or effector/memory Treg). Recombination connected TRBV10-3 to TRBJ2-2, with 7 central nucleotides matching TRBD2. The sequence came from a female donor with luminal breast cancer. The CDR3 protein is CAISQRDSTGELFF. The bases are TGTGCCATCAGTCAGCGGGACTCCACCGGGGAGCTGTTTTTT.